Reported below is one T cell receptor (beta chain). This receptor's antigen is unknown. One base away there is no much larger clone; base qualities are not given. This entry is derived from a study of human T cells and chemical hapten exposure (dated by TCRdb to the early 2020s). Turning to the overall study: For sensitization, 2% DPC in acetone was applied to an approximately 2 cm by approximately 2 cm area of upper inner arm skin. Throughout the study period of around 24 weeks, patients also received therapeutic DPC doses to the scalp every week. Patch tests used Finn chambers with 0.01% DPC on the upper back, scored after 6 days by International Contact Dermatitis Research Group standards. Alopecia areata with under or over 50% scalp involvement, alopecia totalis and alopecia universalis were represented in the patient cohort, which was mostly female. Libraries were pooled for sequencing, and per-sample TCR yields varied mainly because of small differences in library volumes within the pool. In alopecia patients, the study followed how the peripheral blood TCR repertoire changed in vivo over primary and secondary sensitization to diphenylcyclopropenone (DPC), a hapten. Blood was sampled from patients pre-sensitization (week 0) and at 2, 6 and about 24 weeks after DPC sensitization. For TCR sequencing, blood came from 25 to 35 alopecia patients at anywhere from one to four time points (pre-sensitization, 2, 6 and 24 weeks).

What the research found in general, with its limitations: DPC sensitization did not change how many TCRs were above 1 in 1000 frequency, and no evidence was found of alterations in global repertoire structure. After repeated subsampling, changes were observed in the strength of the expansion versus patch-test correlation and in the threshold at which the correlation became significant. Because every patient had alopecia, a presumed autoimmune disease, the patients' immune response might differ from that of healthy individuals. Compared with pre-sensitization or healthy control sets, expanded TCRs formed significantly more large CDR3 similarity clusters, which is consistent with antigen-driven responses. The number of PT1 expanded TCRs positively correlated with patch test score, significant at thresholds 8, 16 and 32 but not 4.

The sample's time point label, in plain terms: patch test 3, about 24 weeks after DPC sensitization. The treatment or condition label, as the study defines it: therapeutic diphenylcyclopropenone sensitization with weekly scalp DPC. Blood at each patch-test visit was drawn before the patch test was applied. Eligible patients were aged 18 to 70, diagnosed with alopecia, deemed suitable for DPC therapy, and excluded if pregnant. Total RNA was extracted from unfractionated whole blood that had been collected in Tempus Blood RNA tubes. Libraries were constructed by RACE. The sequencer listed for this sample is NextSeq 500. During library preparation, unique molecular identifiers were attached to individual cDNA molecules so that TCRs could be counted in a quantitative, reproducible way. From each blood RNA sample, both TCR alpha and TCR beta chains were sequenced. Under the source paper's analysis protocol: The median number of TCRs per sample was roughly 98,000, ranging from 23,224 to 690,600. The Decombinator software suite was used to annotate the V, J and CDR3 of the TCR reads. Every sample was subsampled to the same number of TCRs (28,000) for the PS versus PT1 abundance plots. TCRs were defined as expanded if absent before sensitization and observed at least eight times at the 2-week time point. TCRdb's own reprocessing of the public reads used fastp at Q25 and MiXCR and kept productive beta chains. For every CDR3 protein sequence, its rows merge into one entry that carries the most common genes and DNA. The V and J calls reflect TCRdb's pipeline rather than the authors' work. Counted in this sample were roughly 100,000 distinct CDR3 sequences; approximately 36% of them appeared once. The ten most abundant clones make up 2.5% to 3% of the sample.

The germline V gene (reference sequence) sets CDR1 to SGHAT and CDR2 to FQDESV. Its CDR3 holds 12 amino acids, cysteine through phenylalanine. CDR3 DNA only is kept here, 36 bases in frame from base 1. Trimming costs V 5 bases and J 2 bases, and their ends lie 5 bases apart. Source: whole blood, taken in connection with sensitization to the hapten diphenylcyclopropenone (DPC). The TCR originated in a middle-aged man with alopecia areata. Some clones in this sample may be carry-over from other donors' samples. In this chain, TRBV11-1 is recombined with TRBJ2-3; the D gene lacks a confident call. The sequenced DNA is TGTGCCAGCAGCGCGAACACAGATACGCAGTATTTT. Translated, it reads CASSANTDTQYF.